The source of this TCR beta chain is a study of identical twins (TCRdb year 2016). At the level of the whole study: To test whether fetal clonotypes persist, the study used deep sequencing on TCR alpha and beta repertoires from monozygotic twins, unrelated adults of various ages, and cord blood. To rule out contamination, the twin experiments were replicated at different times with different library preparation protocols.

As for this clonotype: Its antigen is unknown. Base qualities are not at hand, and no much larger clone is one base apart.

Results and caveats for the whole study, not just this receptor: Compared with coincidental sharing between unrelated individuals, out-of-frame TCR alpha sequences shared between twins had an excess of sequences with low generation probability. Because the same donors could not be followed over many years, conclusions were based on cross-sectional statistical analysis. Fewer insertions were carried by abundant cord blood beta clonotypes; a weaker similar trend was observed in young adult naive repertoires, while no such trend was observed in memory repertoires. Invariant T cells such as MAIT and iNKT could partly confound zero-insertion analyses, though diverse VJ usage argued against this for most clonotypes. The excess sharing between twins in beta out-of-frame sequences was weaker because fewer shared sequences reduced the signal-to-noise ratio. In monozygotic twins, recombination models systematically underestimated out-of-frame TCR alpha sharing, but the models matched the sharing seen between unrelated individuals.

From cysteine to phenylalanine, the CDR3 is 15 amino acids long. The only DNA kept is the CDR3, 45 bases in frame from the first base. V was cut back by 5 bases and J by 5 bases, leaving a gap of 18 bases between them. Libraries were constructed by 5' RACE. The instrument was an Illumina HiSeq 2000. Template switching introduced a universal primer binding site; the final cDNA contained a unique molecular identifier, enabling accurate counting of TCR cDNA molecules. Specific primers in the conserved constant-segment region were used to synthesize first-strand cDNA for the TCR alpha and beta chains. To control for contamination, each cDNA library was double barcoded with a SMART-Mk sample barcode plus Illumina barcodes. TruSeq adapter sequences, together with Illumina sample barcodes, were added in two successive PCR steps. The TCR alpha and beta cDNA libraries were sequenced on the Illumina HiSeq platform using custom primers. On the study's bioinformatics: Unique molecular identifiers were extracted from raw reads with MiGEC, and CDR3 positions were determined with MiXCR. For each individual, recombination models were inferred using an EM algorithm with the repgenHMM and IGoR tools. The tcR package in R was used for shared clonotype analysis, with sharing normalized by the product of cloneset sizes. To study raw recombination without the effects of thymic and clonal selection, out-of-frame nonproductive sequences were analyzed. Starting from the raw public reads, TCRdb applied fastp trimming at Q25, assembled clones with MiXCR and retained in-frame beta chains. Rows are combined by CDR3 protein, so each entry shows the most common genes and DNA. These V and J calls are TCRdb output, not the study's own analysis. Here the sample has around 960,000 distinct CDR3 sequences; about 12% occur a single time. Of the sample, about 1.6% is held by the ten largest clones.

Every donor was a healthy Caucasian. Three pairs of female monozygotic twins, all aged about 18 to 30 years, made up the twin cohort. RNA for TCR libraries was isolated from peripheral blood mononuclear cells. This same sample was also taken into another study, of yellow fever vaccine responses in identical twins. The second investigation adds: The authors reported that the T cell response to vaccination in identical twins appeared partly convergent and partly personalized. In the study, vaccine-responding T cell clones were precisely tracked in identical twins.

The sequenced sample consisted of PBMCs. The chain is made from TRBV12-3 or TRBV12-4 and TRBJ2-5, with the D call tentatively TRBD1 or TRBD2, each fitting 6 bases. The origin of this receptor is a woman aged 18-29 years in good health. The CDR3 region has the sequence CASSPTLGGGETQYF. The bases read TGTGCCAGCAGTCCGACCTTGGGGGGCGGGGAGACCCAGTACTTC.